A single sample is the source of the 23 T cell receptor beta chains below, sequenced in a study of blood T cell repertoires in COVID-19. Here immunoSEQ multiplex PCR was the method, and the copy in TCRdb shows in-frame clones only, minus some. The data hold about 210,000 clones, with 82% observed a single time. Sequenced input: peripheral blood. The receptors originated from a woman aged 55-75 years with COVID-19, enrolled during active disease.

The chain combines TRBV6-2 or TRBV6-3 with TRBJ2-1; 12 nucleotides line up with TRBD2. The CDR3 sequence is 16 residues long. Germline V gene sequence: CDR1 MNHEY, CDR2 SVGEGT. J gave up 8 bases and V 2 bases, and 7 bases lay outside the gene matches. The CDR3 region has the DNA TGTGCCAGCAGTTACCCCGGACTAGCGGGATATGATGAGCAGTTCTTC. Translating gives CASSYPGLAGYDEQFF.

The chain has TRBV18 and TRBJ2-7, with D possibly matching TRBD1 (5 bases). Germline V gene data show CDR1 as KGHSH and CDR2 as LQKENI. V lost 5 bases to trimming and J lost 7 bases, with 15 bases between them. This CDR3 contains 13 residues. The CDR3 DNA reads TGTGCCAGCTCATCGATGCAGGGTCGGGAGCAGTACGTC. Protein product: CASSSMQGREQYV.

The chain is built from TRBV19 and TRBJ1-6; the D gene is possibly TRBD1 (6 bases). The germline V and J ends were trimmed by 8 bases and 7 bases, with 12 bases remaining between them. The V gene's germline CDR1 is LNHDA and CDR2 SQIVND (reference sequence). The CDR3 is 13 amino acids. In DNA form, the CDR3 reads TGTGCCAGTGGGGACATCGGGAATTCACCCCTCCACTTT. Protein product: CASGDIGNSPLHF.

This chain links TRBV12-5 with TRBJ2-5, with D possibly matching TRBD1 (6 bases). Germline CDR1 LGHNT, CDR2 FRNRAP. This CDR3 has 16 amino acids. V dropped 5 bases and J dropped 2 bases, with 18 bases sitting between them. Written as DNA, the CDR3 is TGTGCTAGTGGTACAGGGATATCATATCGGCAAGAGACCCAGTACTTC. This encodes CASGTGISYRQETQYF.

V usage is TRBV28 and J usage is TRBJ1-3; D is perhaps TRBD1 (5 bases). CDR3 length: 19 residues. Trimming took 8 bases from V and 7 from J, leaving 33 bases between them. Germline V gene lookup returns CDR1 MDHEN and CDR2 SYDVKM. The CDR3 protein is CASLTNGGGTISLLNTIYF. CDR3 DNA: TGTGCCAGCCTCACCAATGGGGGGGGGACGATCAGTTTGTTGAACACCATATATTTT.

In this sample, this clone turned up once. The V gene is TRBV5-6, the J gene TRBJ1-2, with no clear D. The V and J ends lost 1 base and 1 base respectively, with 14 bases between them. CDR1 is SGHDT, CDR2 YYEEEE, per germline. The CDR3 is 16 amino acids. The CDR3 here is CASSLRLERHNYGYTF. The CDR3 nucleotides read TGTGCCAGCAGCTTGAGGTTGGAGCGGCATAACTATGGCTACACCTTC.

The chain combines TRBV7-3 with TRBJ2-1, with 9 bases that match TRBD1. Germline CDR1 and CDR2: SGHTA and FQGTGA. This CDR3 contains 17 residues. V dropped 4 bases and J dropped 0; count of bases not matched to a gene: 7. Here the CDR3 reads CASSSTGGGSSYNEQFF. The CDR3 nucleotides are TGTGCCAGCAGCTCGACAGGGGGAGGGAGCTCCTACAATGAGCAGTTCTTC.

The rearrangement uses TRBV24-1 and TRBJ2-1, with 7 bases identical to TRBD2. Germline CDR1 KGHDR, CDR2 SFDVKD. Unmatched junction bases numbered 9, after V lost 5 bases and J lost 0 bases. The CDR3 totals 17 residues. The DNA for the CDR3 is TGTGCCACCAGTGGGGGCGGGGTAGCGGGCTCCTACAATGAGCAGTTCTTC. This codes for CATSGGGVAGSYNEQFF.

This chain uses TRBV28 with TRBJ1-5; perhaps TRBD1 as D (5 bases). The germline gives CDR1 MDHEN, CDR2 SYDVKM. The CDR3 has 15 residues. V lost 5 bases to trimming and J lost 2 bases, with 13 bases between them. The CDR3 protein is CASSRGGGGNQPQHF. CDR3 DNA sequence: TGTGCCAGCAGTCGGGGCGGAGGGGGCAATCAGCCCCAGCATTTT.

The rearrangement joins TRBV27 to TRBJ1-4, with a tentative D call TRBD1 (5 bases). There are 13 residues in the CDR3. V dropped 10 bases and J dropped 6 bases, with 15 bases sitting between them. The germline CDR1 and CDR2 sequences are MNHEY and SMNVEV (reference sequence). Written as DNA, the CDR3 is TGTGCCACCTCCAGGGTGCAGGATGAAAAACTGTTTTTT. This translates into CATSRVQDEKLFF. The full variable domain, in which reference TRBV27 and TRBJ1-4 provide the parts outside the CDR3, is EAQVTQNPRYLITVTGKKLTVTCSQNMNHEYMSWYRQDPGLGLRQIYYSMNVEVTDKGDVPEGYKVSRKEKRNFPLILESPSPNQTSLYFCATSRVQDEKLFFGSGTQLSVL.

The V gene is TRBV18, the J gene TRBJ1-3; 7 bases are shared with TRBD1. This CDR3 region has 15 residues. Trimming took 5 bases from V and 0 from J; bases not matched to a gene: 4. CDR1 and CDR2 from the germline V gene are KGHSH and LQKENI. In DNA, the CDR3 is TGTGCCAGCTCAATCGGGACAGACTCTGGAAACACCATATATTTT. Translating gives CASSIGTDSGNTIYF.

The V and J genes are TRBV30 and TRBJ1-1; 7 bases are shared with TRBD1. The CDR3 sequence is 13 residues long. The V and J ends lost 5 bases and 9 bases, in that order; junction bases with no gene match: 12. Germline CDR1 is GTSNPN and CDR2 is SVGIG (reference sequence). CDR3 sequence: CAWEGQQLKKAFF. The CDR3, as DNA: TGTGCCTGGGAGGGACAGCAGCTTAAGAAAGCTTTCTTT.

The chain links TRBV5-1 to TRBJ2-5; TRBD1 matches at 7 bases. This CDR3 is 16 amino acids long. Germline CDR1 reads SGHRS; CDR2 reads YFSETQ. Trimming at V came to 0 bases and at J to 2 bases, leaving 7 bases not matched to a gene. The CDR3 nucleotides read TGCGCCAGCAGCTTGGAGGGAACAGGGGTTCAAGAGACCCAGTACTTC. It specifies CASSLEGTGVQETQYF.

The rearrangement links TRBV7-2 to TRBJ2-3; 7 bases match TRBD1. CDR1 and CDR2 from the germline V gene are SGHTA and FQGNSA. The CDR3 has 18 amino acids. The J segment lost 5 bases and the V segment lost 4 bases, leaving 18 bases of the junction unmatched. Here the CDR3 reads CASSWRMRGGSRVDTQYF. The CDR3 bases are TGTGCCAGCAGCTGGCGGATGAGAGGGGGCTCGAGGGTAGATACGCAGTATTTT.

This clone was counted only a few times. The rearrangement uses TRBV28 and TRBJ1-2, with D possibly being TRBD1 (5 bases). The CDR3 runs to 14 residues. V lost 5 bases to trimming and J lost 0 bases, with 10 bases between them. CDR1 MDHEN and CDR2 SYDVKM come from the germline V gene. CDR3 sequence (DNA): TGTGCCAGCAGTCAAGCGGGACCTAACTATGGCTACACCTTC. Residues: CASSQAGPNYGYTF.

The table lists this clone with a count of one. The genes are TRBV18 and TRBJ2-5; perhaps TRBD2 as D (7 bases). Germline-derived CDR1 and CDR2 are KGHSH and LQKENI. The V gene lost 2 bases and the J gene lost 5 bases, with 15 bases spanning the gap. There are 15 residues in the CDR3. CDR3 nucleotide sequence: TGTGCCAGCTCACCATTACCGGGGGGCGCGGAGACCCAGTACTTC. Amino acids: CASSPLPGGAETQYF. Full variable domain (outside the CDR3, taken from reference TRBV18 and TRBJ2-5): NAGVMQNPRHLVRRRGQEARLRCSPMKGHSHVYWYRQLPEEGLKFMVYLQKENIIDESGMPKERFSAEFPKEGPSILRIQQVVRGDSAAYFCASSPLPGGAETQYFGPGTRLLVL.

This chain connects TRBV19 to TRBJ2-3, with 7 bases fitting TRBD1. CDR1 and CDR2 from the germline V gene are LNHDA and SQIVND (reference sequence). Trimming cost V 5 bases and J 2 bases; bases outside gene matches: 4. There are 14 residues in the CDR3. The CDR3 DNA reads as TGTGCCAGTAGTGCACAGGGGCCCACAGATACGCAGTATTTT. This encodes CASSAQGPTDTQYF.

CDR3 residues: CASSRDREAFF. CDR3 coding DNA: TGTGCCAGCTCACGGGACAGGGAAGCTTTCTTT. The genes are TRBV18 and TRBJ1-1; TRBD1 aligns across 8 bases. The CDR3 has 11 amino acids. Germline V gene sequence: CDR1 KGHSH, CDR2 LQKENI. V was clipped by 4 bases and J by 8 bases; unmatched bases: 0.

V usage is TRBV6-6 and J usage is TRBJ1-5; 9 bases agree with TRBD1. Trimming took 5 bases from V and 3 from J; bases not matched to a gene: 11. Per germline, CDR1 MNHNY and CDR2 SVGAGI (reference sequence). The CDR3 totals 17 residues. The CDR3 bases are TGTGCCAGCAGTCGAAACCCCGGGACAGGGAACAATCAGCCCCAGCATTTT. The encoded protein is CASSRNPGTGNNQPQHF.

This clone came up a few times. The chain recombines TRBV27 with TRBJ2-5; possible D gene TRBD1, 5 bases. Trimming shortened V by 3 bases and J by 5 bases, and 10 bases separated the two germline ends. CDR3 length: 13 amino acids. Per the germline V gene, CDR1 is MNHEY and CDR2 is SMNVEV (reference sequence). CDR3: CASSFQGRETQYF. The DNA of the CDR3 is TGTGCCAGCAGTTTTCAGGGTCGGGAGACCCAGTACTTC.

CDR3 nucleotide sequence: TGTGCCAGCAGCCAAGATTTCCGCTCCTACGAGCAGTACTTC. It translates to CASSQDFRSYEQYF. The chain combines TRBV3-1 (or the pseudogene TRBV3-2) with TRBJ2-7; D is undetermined. With 0 bases removed from V and 0 bases from J, the gap between germline ends came to 6 bases. CDR3 length equals 14 residues. Germline V gene lookup returns CDR1 LGHDT and CDR2 YNNKEL (reference sequence).

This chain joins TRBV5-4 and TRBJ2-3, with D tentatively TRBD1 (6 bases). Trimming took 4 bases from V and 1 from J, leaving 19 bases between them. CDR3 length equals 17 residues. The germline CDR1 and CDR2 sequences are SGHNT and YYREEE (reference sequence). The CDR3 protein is CASSPLRGGLRTDTQYF. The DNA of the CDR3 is TGTGCCAGCAGCCCCCTCAGGGGCGGGTTACGCACAGATACGCAGTATTTT.

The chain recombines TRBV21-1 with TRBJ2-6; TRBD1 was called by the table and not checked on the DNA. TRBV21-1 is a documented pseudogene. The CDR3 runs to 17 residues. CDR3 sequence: CASSATGNCSGANVLTF. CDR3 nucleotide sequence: TGTGCCAGCAGCGCCACAGGGAACTGTTCTGGGGCCAACGTCCTGACTTTC.